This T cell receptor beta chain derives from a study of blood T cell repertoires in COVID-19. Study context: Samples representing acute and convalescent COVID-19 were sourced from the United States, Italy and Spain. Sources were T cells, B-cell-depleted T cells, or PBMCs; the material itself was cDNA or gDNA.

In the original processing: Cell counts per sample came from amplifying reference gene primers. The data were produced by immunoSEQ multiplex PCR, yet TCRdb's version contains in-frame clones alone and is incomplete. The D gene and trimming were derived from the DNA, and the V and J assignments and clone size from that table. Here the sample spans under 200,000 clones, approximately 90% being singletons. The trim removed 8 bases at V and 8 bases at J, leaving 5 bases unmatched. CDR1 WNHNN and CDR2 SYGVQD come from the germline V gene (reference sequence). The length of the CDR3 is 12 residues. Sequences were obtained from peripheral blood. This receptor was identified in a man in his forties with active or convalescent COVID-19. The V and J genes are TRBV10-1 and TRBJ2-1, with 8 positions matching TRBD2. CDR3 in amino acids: CASLQRGYEQFF. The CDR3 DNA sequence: TGCGCCAGCTTACAGCGGGGGTATGAGCAGTTCTTC.